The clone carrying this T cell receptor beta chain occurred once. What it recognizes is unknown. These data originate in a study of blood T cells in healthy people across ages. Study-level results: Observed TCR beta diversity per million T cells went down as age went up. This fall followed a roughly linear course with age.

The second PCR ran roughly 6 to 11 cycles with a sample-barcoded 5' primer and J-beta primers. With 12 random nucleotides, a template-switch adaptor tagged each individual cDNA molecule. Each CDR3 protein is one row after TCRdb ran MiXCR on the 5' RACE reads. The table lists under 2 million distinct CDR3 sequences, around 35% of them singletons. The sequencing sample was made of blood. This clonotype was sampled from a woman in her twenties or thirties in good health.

CDR3 protein: CASSSNPGGQETQYF. The DNA of the CDR3 is TGTGCCAGCAGCTCAAACCCAGGGGGCCAAGAGACCCAGTACTTC. V is TRBV9 and J is TRBJ2-5, with 7 bases lining up with TRBD1. The germline V gene encodes CDR1 SGDLS and CDR2 YYNGEE. The CDR3 consists of 15 residues. V lost 4 bases and J lost 1; bases outside the gene matches: 7. Variable domain in full (rest from reference TRBV9 and TRBJ2-5): DSGVTQTPKHLITATGQRVTLRCSPRSGDLSVYWYQQSLDQGLQFLIQYYNGEERAKGNILERFSAQQFPDLHSELNLSSLELGDSALYFCASSSNPGGQETQYFGPGTRLLVL.